A selection of T cell receptor beta chains follows, all from one sample in a study of CD8+ T cells in alopecia areata. Profiled with immunoSEQ multiplex PCR; TCRdb holds only in-frame clones, not every one. This table holds about 190,000 clones, 60% found once. This material consisted of CD4+ T cells sorted from blood, taken at week 24, from a patient treated with tofacitinib. These TCRs come from a human donor with alopecia areata. Each CDR3 is given with its conserved first and last residue. A D gene is named only where the DNA matches it firmly. Clone size is given for some rows only: seen once, a few or many times, or a class if the clone is expanded.

DNA	CDR3	V	J	D	size
TGCAGCGTTGACGGGGGCACAGATACGCAGTATTTT	CSVDGGTDTQYF	TRBV29-1	TRBJ2-3	-	few
TGCGCCAGCAGCTTGGGGCAGGCGAACACTGAAGCTTTCTTT	CASSLGQANTEAFF	TRBV5-1	TRBJ1-1	-	-
TGTGCCAGCAGCCCCACGGGGCAGGGGACAGATACGCAGTATTTT	CASSPTGQGTDTQYF	TRBV5-6	TRBJ2-3	-	few
TGCAGTGCTAGTCAACAGGGTGTTCGGTACTTC	CSASQQGVRYF	TRBV20-1	TRBJ2-7	-	-
TGTGCCAGTAGTATAGGTGGCAGTTCCTACGAGCAGTACTTC	CASSIGGSSYEQYF	TRBV19	TRBJ2-7	-	-
TGTGCCAGCAGTGAGAATCTCGGGGGGCTGACTAACTATGGCTACACCTTC	CASSENLGGLTNYGYTF	TRBV6-1	TRBJ1-2	-	-
TGTGCCAGCAGTTTCCAACAGGGACCATACGAGCAGTACTTC	CASSFQQGPYEQYF	TRBV27	TRBJ2-7	-	-
TGTGCCAGCAGCCCCAGGGGAGCAAACACTGAAGCTTTCTTT	CASSPRGANTEAFF	TRBV7-8	TRBJ1-1	-	-
TGCAGCGTTGCCCGCCAGGGGGAATACGAGCAGTACTTC	CSVARQGEYEQYF	TRBV29-1	TRBJ2-7	TRBD1	-
TGTGCCAGCAGTGAAGTCGAGTCAGGAGGGTCACCCCTCCACTTT	CASSEVESGGSPLHF	TRBV6-1	TRBJ1-6	-	few
TGTGCCCTGGGGGCAGGTAATCAGCCCCAGCATTTT	CALGAGNQPQHF	TRBV30	TRBJ1-5	-	-
TGTGCCTGGAGTGTACGAAGGGGAGACACTGAAGCTTTCTTT	CAWSVRRGDTEAFF	TRBV30	TRBJ1-1	-	-
TGTGCCAGCAGCTCTGGACAGACCCTCTATGGCTACACCTTC	CASSSGQTLYGYTF	TRBV7-2	TRBJ1-2	-	few
TGTGCCTGGAGTGTAGGCGCGGTAGGGGGGATTTTGTACAATGAGCAGTTCTTC	CAWSVGAVGGILYNEQFF	TRBV30	TRBJ2-1	-	once
TGTGCCAGCAGCATCCTCCTGACGGCCACTGAAGCTTTCTTT	CASSILLTATEAFF	TRBV11-2	TRBJ1-1	-	few
TGCAGCGTTGAAGCTGCCTCTAGTCGCTACAATGAGCAGTTCTTC	CSVEAASSRYNEQFF	TRBV29-1	TRBJ2-1	-	few
TGTGCTAGTGGTTCTCCCCGGAGTCCTGGCTACACCTTC	CASGSPRSPGYTF	TRBV12-5	TRBJ1-2	-	-
TGCAGCGTTGAACCAGGGGGCTCCTACGAGCAGTACTTC	CSVEPGGSYEQYF	TRBV29-1	TRBJ2-7	TRBD1	few
TGCGCCAGCAGCTTGGGGCCGGGGACAGGGGTCTACGAGCAGTACTTC	CASSLGPGTGVYEQYF	TRBV5-1	TRBJ2-7	TRBD1	-
TGTGCCAGCAGTCCTCGGGACAGGTATTACAATGAGCAGTTCTTC	CASSPRDRYYNEQFF	TRBV28	TRBJ2-1	TRBD1	-
TGCGCCAGCAGCCAACACATAGCGGGGGGGGCGACCCAGTACTTC	CASSQHIAGGATQYF	TRBV4-3	TRBJ2-5	TRBD2	-
TGCAGCGTGGCCCGGGGAGGGACCCAAAACATTCAGTACTTC	CSVARGGTQNIQYF	TRBV29-1	TRBJ2-4	TRBD2	-
TGTGCCTGGAGTTCAGGGGATAACACTGAAGCTTTCTTT	CAWSSGDNTEAFF	TRBV30	TRBJ1-1	-	-
TGTGCCAGCAGAACTAGCGGGGGGGATACGCAGTATTTT	CASRTSGGDTQYF	TRBV2	TRBJ2-3	TRBD2	-
TGTGCCAGCAGCCGGGCGGGGGGGCAAGAGACCCAGTACTTC	CASSRAGGQETQYF	TRBV6-5	TRBJ2-5	TRBD2	once
TGCGCCAGTTCATCCCGGGACTACAATTCACCCCTCCACTTT	CASSSRDYNSPLHF	TRBV5-1	TRBJ1-6	-	-
TGCGCCAGCAGCTGGGGCCCGGGACTCAACTATGGCTACACCTTC	CASSWGPGLNYGYTF	TRBV5-1	TRBJ1-2	-	-
TGTGCCAGCAGCTTAGCGGGGGGGCCCGAGACCCAGTACTTC	CASSLAGGPETQYF	TRBV7-8	TRBJ2-5	-	-